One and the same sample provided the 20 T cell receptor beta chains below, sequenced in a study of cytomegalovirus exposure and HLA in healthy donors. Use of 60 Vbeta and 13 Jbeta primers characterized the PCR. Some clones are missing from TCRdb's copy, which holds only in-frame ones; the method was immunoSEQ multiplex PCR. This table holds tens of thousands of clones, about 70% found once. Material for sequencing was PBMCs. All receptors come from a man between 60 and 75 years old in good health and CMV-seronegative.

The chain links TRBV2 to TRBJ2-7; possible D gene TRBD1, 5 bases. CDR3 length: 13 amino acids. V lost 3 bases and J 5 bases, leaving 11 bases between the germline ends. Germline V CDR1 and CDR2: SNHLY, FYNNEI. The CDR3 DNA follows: TGTGCCAGCAGTGACAGGGATTACGACGAGCAGTACTTC. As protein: CASSDRDYDEQYF.

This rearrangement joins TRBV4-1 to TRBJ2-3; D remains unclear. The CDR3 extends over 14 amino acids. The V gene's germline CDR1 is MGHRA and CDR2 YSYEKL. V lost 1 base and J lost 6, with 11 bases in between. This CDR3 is CASSQGEDFDTQYF. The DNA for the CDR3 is TGCGCCAGCAGCCAAGGAGAGGATTTTGATACGCAGTATTTT.

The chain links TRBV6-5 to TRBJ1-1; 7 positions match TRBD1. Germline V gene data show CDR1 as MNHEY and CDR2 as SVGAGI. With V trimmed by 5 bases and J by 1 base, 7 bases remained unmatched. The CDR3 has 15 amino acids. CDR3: CASSRFGTANTEAFF. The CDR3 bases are TGTGCCAGCAGTCGGTTTGGGACAGCGAACACTGAAGCTTTCTTT.

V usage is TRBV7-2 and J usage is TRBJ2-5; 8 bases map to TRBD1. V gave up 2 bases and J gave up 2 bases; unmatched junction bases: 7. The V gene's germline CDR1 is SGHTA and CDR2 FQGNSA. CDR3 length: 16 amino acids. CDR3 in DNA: TGTGCCAGCAGCTTATACTTAGGACAGGGACAAGAGACCCAGTACTTC. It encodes CASSLYLGQGQETQYF. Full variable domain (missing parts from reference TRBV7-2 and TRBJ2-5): GAGVSQSPSNKVTEKGKDVELRCDPISGHTALYWYRQSLGQGLEFLIYFQGNSAPDKSGLPSDRFSAERTGGSVSTLTIQRTQQEDSAVYLCASSLYLGQGQETQYFGPGTRLLVL.

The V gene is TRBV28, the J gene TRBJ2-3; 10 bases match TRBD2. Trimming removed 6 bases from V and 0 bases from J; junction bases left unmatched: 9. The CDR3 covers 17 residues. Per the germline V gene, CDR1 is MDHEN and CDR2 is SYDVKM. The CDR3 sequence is CASSSQLTSGSTDTQYF. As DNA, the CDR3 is TGTGCCAGCAGCTCACAGTTGACTAGCGGGAGCACAGATACGCAGTATTTT.

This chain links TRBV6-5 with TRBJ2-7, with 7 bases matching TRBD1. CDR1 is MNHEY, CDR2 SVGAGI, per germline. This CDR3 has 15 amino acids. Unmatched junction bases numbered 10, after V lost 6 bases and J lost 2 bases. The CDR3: CASSLDTGTAYEQYF. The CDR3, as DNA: TGTGCCAGCAGCCTAGATACTGGGACAGCCTACGAGCAGTACTTC.

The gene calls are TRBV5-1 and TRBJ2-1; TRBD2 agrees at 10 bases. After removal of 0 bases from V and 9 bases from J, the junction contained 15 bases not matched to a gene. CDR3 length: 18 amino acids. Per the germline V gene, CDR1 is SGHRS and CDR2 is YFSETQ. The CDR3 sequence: CASSLVVGGAGGPGEQFF. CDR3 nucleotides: TGCGCCAGCAGCTTGGTAGTAGGGGGAGCGGGAGGGCCTGGTGAGCAGTTCTTC.

The CDR3 here is CASHRDRSNIQYF. DNA for the CDR3: TGTGCCAGCCACAGGGACAGGTCAAACATTCAGTACTTC. The gene calls are TRBV19 and TRBJ2-4; 8 bases line up with TRBD1. CDR3 length: 13 residues. V gave up 9 bases and J gave up 6 bases; unmatched junction bases: 7. CDR1 and CDR2 from the germline V gene are LNHDA and SQIVND (reference sequence). The complete variable domain, with remaining parts taken from reference TRBV19 and TRBJ2-4, reads DGGITQSPKYLFRKEGQNVTLSCEQNLNHDAMYWYRQDPGQGLRLIYYSQIVNDFQKGDIAEGYSVSREKKESFPLTVTSAQKNPTAFYLCASHRDRSNIQYFGAGTRLSVL.

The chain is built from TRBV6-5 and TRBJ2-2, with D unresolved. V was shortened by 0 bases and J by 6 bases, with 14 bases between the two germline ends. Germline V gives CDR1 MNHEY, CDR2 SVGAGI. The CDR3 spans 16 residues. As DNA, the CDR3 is TGTGCCAGCAGTTACTCGTTGCTGCCGAGCTCCGGGGAGCTGTTTTTT. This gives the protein CASSYSLLPSSGELFF.

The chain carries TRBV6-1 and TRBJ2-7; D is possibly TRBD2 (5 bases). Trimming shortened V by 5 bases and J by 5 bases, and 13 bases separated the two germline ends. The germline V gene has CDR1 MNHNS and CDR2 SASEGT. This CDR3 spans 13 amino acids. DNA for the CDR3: TGTGCCAGCAGTCCCTCTTTGGAGGACGAGCAGTACTTC. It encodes CASSPSLEDEQYF.

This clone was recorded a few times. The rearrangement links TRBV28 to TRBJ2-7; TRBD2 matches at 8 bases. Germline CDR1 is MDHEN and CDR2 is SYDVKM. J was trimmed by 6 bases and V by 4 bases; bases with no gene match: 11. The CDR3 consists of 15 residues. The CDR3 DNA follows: TGTGCCAGCAGTTCCCCAAGCGGGGGCGGGATCGAGCAGTACTTC. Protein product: CASSSPSGGGIEQYF.

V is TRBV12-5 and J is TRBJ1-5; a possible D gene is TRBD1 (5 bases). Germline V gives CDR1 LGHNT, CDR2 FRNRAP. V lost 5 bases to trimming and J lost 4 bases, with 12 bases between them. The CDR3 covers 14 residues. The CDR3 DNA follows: TGTGCTAGTGGTCTGGACGGGGGGAATCAGCCCCAGCATTTT. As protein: CASGLDGGNQPQHF.

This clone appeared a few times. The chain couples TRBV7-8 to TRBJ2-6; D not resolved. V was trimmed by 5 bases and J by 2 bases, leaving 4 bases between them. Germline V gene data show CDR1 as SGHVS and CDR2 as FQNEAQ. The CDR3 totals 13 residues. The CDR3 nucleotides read TGTGCCAGCAGCCCGGCTGGGGCCAACGTCCTGACTTTC. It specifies CASSPAGANVLTF.

The CDR3 coding sequence is TGTGCCAGCAGTTCCCAAAGGGGGAACTATGGCTACACCTTC. Encoded protein: CASSSQRGNYGYTF. V is TRBV6-6 and J is TRBJ1-2, with D perhaps matching TRBD1 (6 bases). Between the trimmed V and J ends, which lost 4 bases and 2 bases, there was a span of 11 bases. CDR1 MNHNY and CDR2 SVGAGI come from the germline V gene (reference sequence). This CDR3 spans 14 amino acids.

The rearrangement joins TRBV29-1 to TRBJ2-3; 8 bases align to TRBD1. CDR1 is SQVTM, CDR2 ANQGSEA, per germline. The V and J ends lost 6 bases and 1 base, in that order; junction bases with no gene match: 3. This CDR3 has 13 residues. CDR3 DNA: TGCAGCGTCGGACAGGGAGGCACAGATACGCAGTATTTT. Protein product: CSVGQGGTDTQYF.

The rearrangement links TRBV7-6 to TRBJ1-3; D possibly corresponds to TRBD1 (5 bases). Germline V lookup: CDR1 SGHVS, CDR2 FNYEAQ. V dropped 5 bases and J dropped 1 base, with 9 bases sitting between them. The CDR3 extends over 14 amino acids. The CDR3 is CASSPGVSGNTIYF. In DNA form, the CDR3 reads TGTGCCAGCAGCCCGGGGGTTTCTGGAAACACCATATATTTT. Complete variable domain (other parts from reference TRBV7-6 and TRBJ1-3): GAGVSQSPRYKVTKRGQDVALRCDPISGHVSLYWYRQALGQGPEFLTYFNYEAQQDKSGLPNDRFSAERPEGSISTLTIQRTEQRDSAMYRCASSPGVSGNTIYFGEGSWLTVV.

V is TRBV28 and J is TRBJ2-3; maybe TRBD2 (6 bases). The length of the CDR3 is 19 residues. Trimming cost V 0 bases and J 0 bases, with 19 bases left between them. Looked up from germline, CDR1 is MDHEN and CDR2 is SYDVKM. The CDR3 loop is CASSLWGEVGRGSTDTQYF. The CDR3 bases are TGTGCCAGCAGTTTATGGGGTGAGGTTGGGCGGGGAAGCACAGATACGCAGTATTTT.

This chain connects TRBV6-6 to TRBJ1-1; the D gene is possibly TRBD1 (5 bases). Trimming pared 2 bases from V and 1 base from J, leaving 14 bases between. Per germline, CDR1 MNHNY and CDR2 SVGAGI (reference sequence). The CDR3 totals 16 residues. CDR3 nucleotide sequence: TGTGCCAGCAGTTACCCGAACGGGAGGGGGAACACTGAAGCTTTCTTT. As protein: CASSYPNGRGNTEAFF.

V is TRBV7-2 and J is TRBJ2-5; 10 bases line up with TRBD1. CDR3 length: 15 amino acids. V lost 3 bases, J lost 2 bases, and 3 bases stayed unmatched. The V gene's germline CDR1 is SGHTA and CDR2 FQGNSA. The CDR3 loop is CASSLGTGDQETQYF. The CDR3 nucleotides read TGTGCCAGCAGCTTGGGGACAGGGGATCAAGAGACCCAGTACTTC. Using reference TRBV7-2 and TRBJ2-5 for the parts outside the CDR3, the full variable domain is GAGVSQSPSNKVTEKGKDVELRCDPISGHTALYWYRQSLGQGLEFLIYFQGNSAPDKSGLPSDRFSAERTGGSVSTLTIQRTQQEDSAVYLCASSLGTGDQETQYFGPGTRLLVL.

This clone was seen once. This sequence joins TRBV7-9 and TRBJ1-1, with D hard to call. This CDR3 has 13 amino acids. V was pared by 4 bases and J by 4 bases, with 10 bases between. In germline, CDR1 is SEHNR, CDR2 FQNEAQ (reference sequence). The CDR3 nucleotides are TGTGCCAGCAGCTCCAGCGGTGGCACTGAAGCTTTCTTT. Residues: CASSSSGGTEAFF.